These 12 T cell receptor beta chains were all obtained from the same sample, sequenced in a study of response to subunit inactivated influenza vaccine. TCRdb redid the calling of the RT-PCR reads with MiXCR, one entry per CDR3 protein. The sample consists of 500,000 or so distinct CDR3 sequences, approximately 10% of them appearing once. The sequences come from PBMCs from blood, collected about 6 weeks after vaccination. These receptors were collected from a man aged 50 or older who received an inactivated influenza vaccine.

This clonotype has a count of ten or more. The J gene is TRBJ2-5, the V gene TRBV20-1, with D maybe TRBD2 (6 bases). There are 12 residues in the CDR3. V was cut by 6 bases and J by 2 bases, with 10 bases left in between. Per germline, CDR1 DFQATT and CDR2 SNEGSKA (reference sequence). Here the CDR3 reads CSAFSGQETQYF. CDR3 bases: TGCAGTGCATTCAGCGGGCAAGAGACCCAGTACTTC.

The table lists this clonotype with many counts. This chain joins TRBV12-3 or TRBV12-4 and TRBJ2-7; the D gene is possibly TRBD1 (5 bases). The CDR3 spans 14 residues. V was shortened by 3 bases and J by 3 bases, with 12 bases between the two germline ends. CDR3 in DNA: TGTGCCAGCAGTTTTGGGAACAGGCGCTACGAGCAGTACTTC. This encodes CASSFGNRRYEQYF.

As regards this clonotype: With a much larger clone just one base away, this may be a read error. The V call is TRBV7-2, the J call TRBJ2-2; D is undetermined. Germline CDR1 reads SGHTA; CDR2 reads FQGNSA. The CDR3 runs 14 residues. DNA of the CDR3: TGTGCCAGCAGCTTGAACGGTGGCACCGAGGAGCTGTTTTTT. This encodes CASSLNGGTEELFF.

CDR3 sequence reads: CASSGDRIGYGYTF. The CDR3 DNA sequence: TGTGCCAGCAGCGGGGACAGGATTGGATATGGCTACACCTTC. The V and J genes are TRBV11-2 and TRBJ1-2, with TRBD1 matching over 8 bases. The germline V gene encodes CDR1 SGHAT and CDR2 FQNNGV. V shed 5 bases, J shed 5 bases, and the junction held 7 bases outside the gene matches. The length of the CDR3 is 14 residues.

This clonotype came up many times. V usage is TRBV4-3 and J usage is TRBJ2-3; TRBD2 matches at 8 bases. This CDR3 contains 16 residues. Germline lookup yields CDR1 LGHNA and CDR2 YSLEER. The junction had 4 bases not matched to a gene; V was cut back by 1 base and J by 1 base. DNA for the CDR3: TGCGCCAGCAGCCAAGGGAGCGGGGGCCGCACAGATACGCAGTATTTT. Translation: CASSQGSGGRTDTQYF.

This clonotype came up a few times. The rearrangement joins TRBV11-1 to TRBJ2-4, with a possible D match to TRBD2 (6 bases). The V gene lost 1 base and the J gene lost 7 bases, with 14 bases spanning the gap. Germline CDR1 is SGHAT and CDR2 is FQDESV (reference sequence). The length of the CDR3 is 15 residues. The CDR3 sequence is CASSLGLDYSNIQYF. The CDR3, as DNA: TGTGCCAGCAGCTTAGGCCTGGACTACTCGAACATTCAGTACTTC.

The chain links TRBV7-2 to TRBJ2-3; 12 bases match TRBD2. Trimming at V came to 3 bases and at J to 6 bases, leaving 7 bases not matched to a gene. The length of the CDR3 is 16 residues. In germline, CDR1 is SGHTA, CDR2 FQGNSA. The CDR3 spells CASSFQLAGGLDTQYF. CDR3 DNA sequence: TGTGCCAGCAGCTTCCAACTAGCGGGGGGCCTCGATACGCAGTATTTT. Together with reference TRBV7-2 and TRBJ2-3, the CDR3 gives the full variable domain: GAGVSQSPSNKVTEKGKDVELRCDPISGHTALYWYRQSLGQGLEFLIYFQGNSAPDKSGLPSDRFSAERTGGSVSTLTIQRTQQEDSAVYLCASSFQLAGGLDTQYFGPGTRLTVL.

The chain uses TRBV19 and TRBJ2-1; 12 bases agree with TRBD2. CDR1 and CDR2 from the germline V gene are LNHDA and SQIVND (reference sequence). Trimming took 4 bases from V and 12 from J; bases not matched to a gene: 16. The CDR3 length is 17 residues. The CDR3 DNA is TGTGCCAGTAGTACCTCCGCTACTAGCGGGGGGCTTGGGGGGCAGTTCTTC. This translates into CASSTSATSGGLGGQFF. Full variable domain (outside the CDR3, taken from reference TRBV19 and TRBJ2-1): DGGITQSPKYLFRKEGQNVTLSCEQNLNHDAMYWYRQDPGQGLRLIYYSQIVNDFQKGDIAEGYSVSREKKESFPLTVTSAQKNPTAFYLCASSTSATSGGLGGQFFGPGTRLTVL.

This clonotype occurred a few times. V usage is TRBV5-1 and J usage is TRBJ2-1; D could derive from TRBD1 or TRBD2 (6 bases each). This CDR3 is built from 16 residues. With 4 bases removed from V and 0 bases from J, the gap between germline ends came to 14 bases. Per the germline V gene, CDR1 is SGHRS and CDR2 is YFSETQ. The CDR3 nucleotides are TGCGCCAGCAGCCGCAGGGGAGGTAGCTCCTACAATGAGCAGTTCTTC. Translation: CASSRRGGSSYNEQFF.

At least ten counts were recorded for this clonotype. The rearrangement joins TRBV12-3 or TRBV12-4 to TRBJ1-5, with D perhaps TRBD1 (6 bases). The CDR3 consists of 15 residues. The germline V and J ends were trimmed by 3 bases and 2 bases, with 11 bases remaining between them. CDR3: CASSLGAGGNQPQHF. DNA of the CDR3: TGTGCCAGCAGTTTGGGGGCAGGGGGCAATCAGCCCCAGCATTTT.

This sequence joins TRBV4-3 and TRBJ2-3; weak D call: TRBD1 (6 bases). V was cut by 4 bases and J by 2 bases, with 19 bases left in between. The germline V gene has CDR1 LGHNA and CDR2 YSLEER. This CDR3 has 17 amino acids. The CDR3 DNA follows: TGCGCCAGCAGCCGACAGGCCCCTTTGCGTAACACAGATACGCAGTATTTT. It translates to CASSRQAPLRNTDTQYF.

This clonotype was detected once. This chain joins TRBV7-6 and TRBJ2-3; 14 bases agree with TRBD2. Germline V gene lookup returns CDR1 SGHVS and CDR2 FNYEAQ. Trimming at V came to 5 bases and at J to 4 bases, leaving 11 bases not matched to a gene. This CDR3 comprises 18 residues. CDR3 in DNA: TGTGCCAGCAGCGCCCGGACTAGCGGGGGGCCGAACGCAGATACGCAGTATTTT. Translation: CASSARTSGGPNADTQYF.